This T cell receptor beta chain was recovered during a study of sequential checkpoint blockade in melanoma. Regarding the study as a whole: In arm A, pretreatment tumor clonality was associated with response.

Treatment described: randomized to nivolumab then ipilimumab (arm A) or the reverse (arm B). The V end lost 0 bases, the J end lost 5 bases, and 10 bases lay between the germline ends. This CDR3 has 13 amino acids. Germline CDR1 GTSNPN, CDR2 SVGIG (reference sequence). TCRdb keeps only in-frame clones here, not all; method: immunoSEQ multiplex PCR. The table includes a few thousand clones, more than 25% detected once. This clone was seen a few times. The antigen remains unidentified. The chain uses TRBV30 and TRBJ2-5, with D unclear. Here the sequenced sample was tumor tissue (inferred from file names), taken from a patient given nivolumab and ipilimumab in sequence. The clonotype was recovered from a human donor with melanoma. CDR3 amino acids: CAWSVLAGETQYF. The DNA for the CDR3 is TGTGCCTGGAGTGTACTGGCCGGGGAGACCCAGTACTTC.